The rows below give T cell receptor beta chains drawn from one sample of a study of tumor and adjacent non-tumor tissue in lung cancer. In TCRdb, the multiplex PCR reads were re-called with MiXCR into one record per CDR3 protein. The sample lists tens of thousands of distinct CDR3 sequences; 74% were seen once. The specimen sequenced was distant non-tumor lung tissue. All receptors derive from a woman in her fifties or sixties with non-small cell lung cancer. CDR3s leave out the opening cysteine and the closing phenylalanine or tryptophan.

V: TRBV10-3; J: TRBJ1-4; CDR3: AISETRDSREKLF
V: TRBV29-1; J: TRBJ2-3; CDR3: STFTRGIDTQY
V: TRBV12-3/TRBV12-4; J: TRBJ1-1; CDR3: ASMFDSSGGTEAL
V: TRBV4-3; J: TRBJ2-7; CDR3: ASSQDWQESEEQY
V: TRBV29-1; J: TRBJ2-1; CDR3: SDDPRAGEQF
V: TRBV6-6; J: TRBJ2-7; CDR3: VSINSRTGTYEQY
V: TRBV5-4; J: TRBJ2-3; CDR3: TSSSAVVRNTDTRY
V: TRBV2; J: TRBJ2-2; CDR3: ASLKLVGELF
V: TRBV6-6; J: TRBJ2-3; CDR3: ASSYSRLGGSDTQY
V: TRBV19; J: TRBJ2-3; CDR3: ASRRGVGPDTQY
V: TRBV28; J: TRBJ1-5; CDR3: ASSLWAQTQH
V: TRBV29-1; J: TRBJ1-3; CDR3: SVEAEMAGTTIY
V: TRBV28; J: TRBJ1-4; CDR3: ASSLGQSSNEKLF
V: TRBV5-8; J: TRBJ2-5; CDR3: ASSLSAGVGETQY
V: TRBV5-4; J: TRBJ2-2; CDR3: ASSLGTSGRGTGELF
V: TRBV6-6; J: TRBJ1-2; CDR3: DSSLQYYYGYT
V: TRBV28; J: TRBJ2-3; CDR3: ASSPGESSLDTQY
V: TRBV11-2; J: TRBJ2-7; CDR3: TSSSAGTVYQDSYEQY
V: TRBV11-2; J: TRBJ1-4; CDR3: ASSLVGRGARDEKLF
V: TRBV29-1; J: TRBJ1-5; CDR3: SIADTYQPPH
V: TRBV6-5; J: TRBJ2-3; CDR3: ASMYLGGPSTDTQY
V: TRBV6-1; J: TRBJ2-1; CDR3: ANSEQAGRYNGQF
V: TRBV2; J: TRBJ2-7; CDR3: ASSEYQERPSRGEQY
V: TRBV6-6; J: TRBJ2-2; CDR3: ASGPGTGDTGELF
V: TRBV14; J: TRBJ1-2; CDR3: AISQAMGGWGVGYT
V: TRBV12-3/TRBV12-4; J: TRBJ2-7; CDR3: ASPWNRGDYEQY
V: TRBV6-1; J: TRBJ2-6; CDR3: ASSGPDRAIFSRANVLT
V: TRBV6-2/TRBV6-3; J: TRBJ2-1; CDR3: ASSYSDEQL
V: TRBV14; J: TRBJ2-3; CDR3: ASSQDRWRGVTDTQY
V: TRBV11-2; J: TRBJ2-5; CDR3: ANSSTGIGGVTQY
V: TRBV28; J: TRBJ2-2; CDR3: ASCSLGPRVGELF
V: TRBV4-2; J: TRBJ2-7; CDR3: ANSQPDDGGSEEY
V: TRBV4-3; J: TRBJ1-1; CDR3: ASSQVSAGEDTEAF
V: TRBV28; J: TRBJ1-2; CDR3: ASSWLQGDQAT
V: TRBV11-2; J: TRBJ1-2; CDR3: ANSIVRDSPHGYT
V: TRBV6-5; J: TRBJ2-3; CDR3: ASSYTGTSIGTDTQY
V: TRBV29-1; J: TRBJ1-5; CDR3: IVAKNSWPNQPQH
V: TRBV12-3/TRBV12-4; J: TRBJ1-2; CDR3: VSSEGQGRAA
V: TRBV30; J: TRBJ1-1; CDR3: AWDRQGGEAF
V: TRBV19; J: TRBJ2-3; CDR3: ASSEAGGPSTDTQY
V: TRBV12-3/TRBV12-4; J: TRBJ2-3; CDR3: ASSLGLQTDNQADTQY
V: TRBV6-5; J: TRBJ1-2; CDR3: ASRGRNFCGYT
V: TRBV7-2; J: TRBJ2-1; CDR3: ASRDRAVNEQF
V: TRBV5-4; J: TRBJ2-5; CDR3: ASSLTGGQYETQY
V: TRBV29-1; J: TRBJ1-2; CDR3: SFPGQGGCGYT
V: TRBV6-1; J: TRBJ2-6; CDR3: ASSGPDSARFSGANVLT
V: TRBV20-1; J: TRBJ2-1; CDR3: SAPRGRNYNEQF